This record concerns one T cell receptor (beta chain) sequence. The sample holds other DNA sequences that translate to the same CDR3. Germline CDR1 is MNHEY and CDR2 is SVGAGI. With 0 bases removed from V and 3 bases from J, the gap between germline ends came to 6 bases. This CDR3 is built from 13 residues. The study drew participants aged about 18 to 95 years from roughly 25 US areas. Cohort placement rested on clinical history that participants reported themselves. These data originate in a study of blood T cell repertoires in COVID-19. Turning to the study itself: PBMCs, B-cell-depleted T cells, or T cells were the source of the cDNA or gDNA that made up the material.

In the authors' workflow: Counts of nucleated cells, estimated from reference gene primer amplification, were obtained. Some clones are missing from TCRdb's copy, which holds only in-frame ones; the method was immunoSEQ multiplex PCR. V and J calls and clone size are those listed in that table; D and trimming were worked out from the DNA. Among about 200,000 clones listed, about 84% were seen once. Sequencing was performed on PBMCs or T cells enriched from blood (not recorded which). The V call is TRBV6-5, the J call TRBJ2-7; D uncertain. This TCR derives from a man in his forties or fifties with acute COVID-19. The CDR3 protein is CASSYSPSYEQYF. CDR3 in DNA: TGTGCCAGCAGTTACTCGCCGAGCTACGAGCAGTACTTC.